A single sample gave rise to the 15 T cell receptor beta chains below, sequenced in a study of cytomegalovirus exposure and HLA in healthy donors. Primers included in the PCR were 60 Vbeta and 13 Jbeta primers. This table comes from immunoSEQ multiplex PCR, and its TCRdb copy is limited to in-frame clones, with some not included. Here the sample spans over 95,000 clones, 60% to 80% being singletons. The sequencing sample was made of PBMCs. The receptors shown here come from a female donor in good health and CMV-seronegative.

The V gene is TRBV6-1, the J gene TRBJ1-2; tentatively, D is TRBD1 (6 bases). From germline, CDR1 is MNHNS and CDR2 SASEGT. V lost 2 bases to trimming and J lost 4 bases, with 14 bases between them. CDR3 size: 15 residues. CDR3 loop: CASSEIIGDTYGYTF. In DNA, the CDR3 is TGTGCCAGCAGTGAAATAATCGGGGACACCTATGGCTACACCTTC.

This chain connects TRBV27 to TRBJ2-5, with 8 bases identical to TRBD2. Looked up from germline, CDR1 is MNHEY and CDR2 is SMNVEV (reference sequence). Trimming removed 6 bases from V and 2 bases from J; junction bases left unmatched: 5. The CDR3 spans 14 residues. CDR3 coding DNA: TGTGCCAGCAGGCCTATAGCGGGACAAGAGACCCAGTACTTC. Translated: CASRPIAGQETQYF.

The gene calls are TRBV6-5 and TRBJ1-1; the match to TRBD1 covers 8 bases. The length of the CDR3 is 12 residues. Germline V gene data show CDR1 as MNHEY and CDR2 as SVGAGI. With 6 bases clipped from V and 4 bases from J, the junction kept 1 base outside the gene matches. The CDR3 spells CASRTGGTEAFF. As DNA, the CDR3 is TGTGCCAGCAGAACAGGGGGCACTGAAGCTTTCTTT.

The chain joins TRBV7-9 to TRBJ2-7; a possible D gene is TRBD1 (5 bases). This CDR3 has 15 residues. The V gene lost 2 bases and the J gene lost 3 bases, with 14 bases spanning the gap. Germline CDR1 and CDR2: SEHNR and FQNEAQ (reference sequence). The CDR3 nucleotides read TGTGCCAGCAGCTTAAGGGCACGACAGAGCTACGAGCAGTACTTC. Its protein is CASSLRARQSYEQYF.

This chain links TRBV28 with TRBJ2-1, with D maybe TRBD2 (5 bases). The CDR3 covers 16 residues. Germline CDR1 reads MDHEN; CDR2 reads SYDVKM. V lost 7 bases and J 6 bases, leaving 22 bases between the germline ends. The CDR3 reads CASKRIGSELANEQFF. The DNA for the CDR3 is TGTGCCAGCAAGCGTATCGGTAGCGAATTAGCCAATGAGCAGTTCTTC.

The V call is TRBV30, the J call TRBJ2-1; possible D gene TRBD1, 6 bases. The CDR3 is 18 residues long. V was shortened by 2 bases and J by 12 bases, with 32 bases between the two germline ends. The V gene's germline CDR1 is GTSNPN and CDR2 SVGIG (reference sequence). This CDR3 is CAWSTDIRRPFNKGGQFF. In DNA, the CDR3 is TGTGCCTGGAGTACGGACATCCGTAGACCTTTTAACAAAGGGGGGCAGTTCTTC. Filled out from reference TRBV30 and TRBJ2-1, the complete variable domain reads SQTIHQWPATLVQPVGSPLSLECTVEGTSNPNLYWYRQAAGRGLQLLFYSVGIGQISSEVPQNLSASRPQDRQFILSSKKLLLSDSGFYLCAWSTDIRRPFNKGGQFFGPGTRLTVL.

This sequence joins TRBV6-1 and TRBJ2-7, with TRBD2 identical over 10 bases. Per germline, CDR1 MNHNS and CDR2 SASEGT. V lost 3 bases to trimming and J lost 4 bases; unmatched junction nucleotides: 12. This CDR3 contains 17 residues. CDR3 amino acids: CASSEDQAGGQRYEQYF. The DNA for the CDR3 is TGTGCCAGCAGTGAGGATCAAGCGGGGGGGCAAAGGTACGAGCAGTACTTC.

This rearrangement joins TRBV27 to TRBJ1-3; D is uncertain. The ends were cut back, 8 bases at V and 4 bases at J, with 12 bases in the middle. This CDR3 spans 13 amino acids. Germline V gives CDR1 MNHEY, CDR2 SMNVEV (reference sequence). CDR3 sequence reads: CASRSKLGNTIYF. In DNA form, the CDR3 reads TGTGCCAGCCGGTCGAAGCTCGGAAACACCATATATTTT.

The gene calls are TRBV29-1 and TRBJ2-7; TRBD1 agrees at 10 bases. Germline V gives CDR1 SQVTM, CDR2 ANQGSEA. J gave up 5 bases and V 8 bases, and 9 bases lay outside the gene matches. The CDR3 loop spans 13 amino acids. In nucleotides, the CDR3 is TGCAGCACCGAAGAGGGGACAGGGGACGAGCAGTACTTC. As protein: CSTEEGTGDEQYF.

The chain employs TRBV7-6 and TRBJ1-2; 7 nucleotides line up with TRBD1. The CDR3 totals 13 residues. Germline assignment: CDR1 SGHVS and CDR2 FNYEAQ. The J segment lost 8 bases and the V segment lost 4 bases, leaving 7 bases of the junction unmatched. CDR3 region: CASSSRGGRGYTF. As DNA, the CDR3 is TGTGCCAGCAGCTCGCGAGGGGGCAGGGGCTACACCTTC.

The J gene is TRBJ2-5, the V gene TRBV19; 10 positions agree with TRBD1. The CDR3 covers 14 residues. V was pared by 3 bases and J by 7 bases, with 5 bases of the junction left unmatched. Germline V gene lookup returns CDR1 LNHDA and CDR2 SQIVND (reference sequence). CDR3 in amino acids: CASSIDRGPGTQYF. CDR3 DNA: TGTGCCAGTAGTATCGACAGGGGGCCGGGGACCCAGTACTTC.

The J gene is TRBJ2-2, the V gene TRBV18; D unresolved. The CDR3 is 14 amino acids. The V end lost 2 bases, the J end lost 5 bases, and 9 bases lay between the germline ends. Germline lookup yields CDR1 KGHSH and CDR2 LQKENI. CDR3 coding DNA: TGTGCCAGCTCACCAGACTTTGGGACCGGGGAGCTGTTTTTT. As protein: CASSPDFGTGELFF.

This sequence joins TRBV18 and TRBJ1-2; TRBD1 matches at 7 bases. The trim removed 2 bases at V and 4 bases at J, leaving 7 bases unmatched. Germline V gene lookup returns CDR1 KGHSH and CDR2 LQKENI. The CDR3 has 15 residues. The CDR3 reads CASSPEQGISYGYTF. The CDR3 bases are TGTGCCAGCTCACCAGAACAGGGGATCTCCTATGGCTACACCTTC. Full variable domain (rest looked up from reference TRBV18 and TRBJ1-2): NAGVMQNPRHLVRRRGQEARLRCSPMKGHSHVYWYRQLPEEGLKFMVYLQKENIIDESGMPKERFSAEFPKEGPSILRIQQVVRGDSAAYFCASSPEQGISYGYTFGSGTRLTVV.

This chain uses TRBV19 with TRBJ2-7, with D possibly matching TRBD2 (7 bases). V was pared by 6 bases and J by 1 base, with 19 bases between. CDR3 size: 16 residues. Germline V gene data show CDR1 as LNHDA and CDR2 as SQIVND (reference sequence). In DNA, the CDR3 is TGTGCCAGTAGCCCGAGGGGGGGACTAAATTCCTACGAGCAGTACTTC. Its translation is CASSPRGGLNSYEQYF.

The chain carries TRBV7-3 and TRBJ2-5; 9 bases fit TRBD2. This CDR3 comprises 15 residues. With V trimmed by 2 bases and J by 2 bases, 3 bases remained unmatched. The V gene's germline CDR1 is SGHTA and CDR2 FQGTGA. The CDR3 protein is CASSLGGGGQETQYF. DNA for the CDR3: TGTGCCAGCAGCTTAGGCGGGGGGGGTCAAGAGACCCAGTACTTC.